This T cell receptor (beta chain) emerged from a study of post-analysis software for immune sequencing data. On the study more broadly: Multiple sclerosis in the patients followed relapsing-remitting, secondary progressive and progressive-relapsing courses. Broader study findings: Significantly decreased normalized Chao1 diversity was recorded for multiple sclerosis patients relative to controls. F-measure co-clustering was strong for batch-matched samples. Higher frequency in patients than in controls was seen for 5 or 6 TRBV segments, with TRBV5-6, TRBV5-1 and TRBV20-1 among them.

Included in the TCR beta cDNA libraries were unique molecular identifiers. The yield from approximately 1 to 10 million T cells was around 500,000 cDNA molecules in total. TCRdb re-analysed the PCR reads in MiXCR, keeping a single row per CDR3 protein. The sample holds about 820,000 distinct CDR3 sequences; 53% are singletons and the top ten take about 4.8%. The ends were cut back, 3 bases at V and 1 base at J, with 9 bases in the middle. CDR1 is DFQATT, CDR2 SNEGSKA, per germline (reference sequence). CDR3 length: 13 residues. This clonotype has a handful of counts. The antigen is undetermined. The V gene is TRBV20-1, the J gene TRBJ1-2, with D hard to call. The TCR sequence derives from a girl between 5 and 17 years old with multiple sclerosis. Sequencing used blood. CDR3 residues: CSARGSINYGYTF. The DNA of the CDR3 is TGCAGTGCTAGGGGCAGTATTAACTATGGCTACACCTTC.